This T cell receptor beta chain is drawn from a study of CD8 T cells in ankylosing spondylitis. Overall study results and limits: Blood of patients with ankylosing spondylitis appeared to be characterized by a TCR beta motif of several highly homologous variants.

In TCRdb, the 5' RACE reads were re-called with MiXCR into one record per CDR3 protein. The data show about 220,000 distinct CDR3 sequences, with under 12% seen just once and under 25% held by the top ten. Germline CDR1 LGHDT, CDR2 YNNKEL (reference sequence). The CDR3 runs 15 residues. With 3 bases removed from V and 0 bases from J, the gap between germline ends came to 11 bases. This clonotype was recorded many times. What it recognizes is unknown. The V call is TRBV3-1, the J call TRBJ1-2, with D unclear. The sample comprised blood, either unsorted or a sorted T cell fraction (not recorded which). This clonotype was obtained from a male donor with ankylosing spondylitis or in good health (not recorded which). In nucleotides, the CDR3 is TGTGCCAGCAGCCACGGACGGATTACTAACTATGGCTACACCTTC. Protein: CASSHGRITNYGYTF.